A single sample gave rise to the 31 T cell receptor beta chains below, sequenced in a study of human T cells and chemical hapten exposure. TCRdb used MiXCR to reprocess the RACE reads, holding one entry per CDR3 protein. The sample contains 85,000 to 100,000 distinct CDR3 sequences, roughly 27% of which appear only once. Documented time point: patch test 3, about 24 weeks after DPC sensitization. As to treatment: therapeutic diphenylcyclopropenone sensitization with weekly scalp DPC. The sequenced sample was whole blood, obtained in connection with sensitization to the hapten diphenylcyclopropenone (DPC). These receptors were obtained from a middle-aged man with alopecia areata. Some clones in this sample may be carry-over from other donors' samples.

The V call is TRBV10-2, the J call TRBJ1-1; no firm D call. The CDR3 consists of 14 residues. Trimming left V 4 bases short and J 0 bases short, with 9 bases between. Germline-derived CDR1 and CDR2 are WSHSY and SAAADI. Written as DNA, the CDR3 is TGCGCCAGCAGTGTCGTGGTCATGAACACTGAAGCTTTCTTT. It yields the protein CASSVVVMNTEAFF.

The gene calls are TRBV28 and TRBJ2-2; 9 positions match TRBD2. This CDR3 spans 17 amino acids. Germline values: CDR1 MDHEN, CDR2 SYDVKM. The V segment lost 6 bases and the J segment 8 bases; nucleotides outside the gene matches: 16. The CDR3 reads CASSKPGLASLRGELFF. CDR3 sequence (DNA): TGTGCCAGCAGCAAACCGGGACTAGCATCATTGAGAGGGGAGCTGTTTTTT.

CDR3: CSVRAGSKYEQYF. The CDR3 DNA sequence: TGCAGCGTTCGAGCAGGGTCTAAGTACGAGCAGTACTTC. The chain is built from TRBV29-1 and TRBJ2-7; a possible D gene is TRBD1 (5 bases). There are 13 residues in the CDR3. CDR1 is SQVTM, CDR2 ANQGSEA, per germline. Deletions cut 5 bases from V and 4 bases from J, with 15 bases between.

The DNA of the CDR3 is TGTGCCAGCAGCTTATCCGGGACGGCCGTTAGGGGCAATCAGCCCCAGCATTTT. It is translated as CASSLSGTAVRGNQPQHF. The genes are TRBV7-2 and TRBJ1-5, with D possibly being TRBD1 (5 bases). CDR3 size: 18 residues. The V gene lost 2 bases and the J gene lost 2 bases, with 19 bases spanning the gap. Germline V gene data show CDR1 as SGHTA and CDR2 as FQGNSA.

The chain couples TRBV6-6 to TRBJ1-1, with TRBD1 identical over 8 bases. Trimming removed 1 base from V and 6 bases from J; junction bases left unmatched: 10. The CDR3 runs to 16 residues. Germline loops: CDR1 MNHNY, CDR2 SVGAGI (reference sequence). CDR3 DNA: TGTGCCAGCAGTTACTTAAGGACAGGGAATTCATCTGAAGCTTTCTTT. It specifies CASSYLRTGNSSEAFF.

This clonotype has only a few counts. The gene calls are TRBV5-1 and TRBJ2-3; TRBD2 matches at 9 bases. Unmatched junction bases numbered 8, after V lost 2 bases and J lost 1 base. The CDR3 runs to 17 residues. Germline CDR1 SGHRS, CDR2 YFSETQ. CDR3: CASSFGGRALGTDTQYF. The DNA for the CDR3 is TGCGCCAGCAGCTTTGGCGGGAGGGCCCTCGGCACAGATACGCAGTATTTT. Complete variable domain (other parts from reference TRBV5-1 and TRBJ2-3): KAGVTQTPRYLIKTRGQQVTLSCSPISGHRSVSWYQQTPGQGLQFLFEYFSETQRNKGNFPGRFSGRQFSNSRSEMNVSTLELGDSALYLCASSFGGRALGTDTQYFGPGTRLTVL.

The chain is built from TRBV15 and TRBJ2-5; TRBD1 matches 9 bases. The CDR3 consists of 16 residues. V lost 3 bases, J lost 5 bases, and 10 bases stayed unmatched. The germline CDR1 and CDR2 sequences are LNHNV and YYDKDF (reference sequence). The CDR3 coding sequence is TGTGCCACCAGCAGCGCTCTCCGGACAGGGGAGGAGACCCAGTACTTC. The encoded protein is CATSSALRTGEETQYF.

This clonotype was observed a few times. The V and J genes are TRBV20-1 and TRBJ2-3, with 7 bases that match TRBD1. Trimming cost V 6 bases and J 1 base; bases outside gene matches: 7. This CDR3 spans 14 amino acids. Germline V lookup: CDR1 DFQATT, CDR2 SNEGSKA (reference sequence). The DNA for the CDR3 is TGCAGTGCGCCCAGACAGGGACGCACAGATACGCAGTATTTT. Translation: CSAPRQGRTDTQYF.

This clonotype appeared a few times. This chain uses TRBV6-6 with TRBJ2-1, with 11 bases lining up with TRBD2. The CDR3 consists of 19 residues. From germline, CDR1 is MNHNY and CDR2 SVGAGI (reference sequence). Trimming cost V 0 bases and J 8 bases; bases outside gene matches: 15. CDR3: CASSYSISVFSGREDEQFF. The CDR3 DNA follows: TGTGCCAGCAGTTACTCTATCTCAGTTTTTAGCGGGAGGGAGGATGAGCAGTTCTTC.

This chain joins TRBV7-2 and TRBJ2-7; TRBD1 matches 10 bases. Germline V gene lookup returns CDR1 SGHTA and CDR2 FQGNSA. The CDR3 has 15 residues. V lost 2 bases and J lost 3; bases outside the gene matches: 4. The CDR3, as DNA: TGTGCCAGCAGCTTATACGGGACAGGGGTCTACGAGCAGTACTTC. Translation: CASSLYGTGVYEQYF.

The chain joins TRBV2 to TRBJ2-7; a weak D match, TRBD2 (6 bases). Germline V CDR1 and CDR2: SNHLY, FYNNEI. The V end lost 6 bases, the J end lost 1 base, and 10 bases lay between the germline ends. The CDR3 has 13 residues. CDR3 amino acids: CASRGTESYEQYF. The CDR3 DNA is TGTGCCAGCAGAGGGACTGAATCCTACGAGCAGTACTTC.

The chain joins TRBV28 to TRBJ1-2, with no clear D. Between the trimmed V and J ends, which lost 4 bases and 4 bases, there was a span of 10 bases. The CDR3 has 13 residues. Per germline, CDR1 MDHEN and CDR2 SYDVKM. CDR3: CASSSRRSYGYTF. The CDR3 coding sequence is TGTGCCAGCAGTTCTAGGCGTAGCTATGGCTACACCTTC.

There are a few counts of this clonotype. The chain recombines TRBV4-2 with TRBJ2-4, with TRBD2 identical over 9 bases. The V segment lost 4 bases and the J segment 9 bases; nucleotides outside the gene matches: 10. The CDR3 is made up of 15 amino acids. Germline CDR1 reads LGHNA; CDR2 reads YNFKEQ. CDR3 DNA: TGTGCCAGCAGCCCCTATAGCGGGAGTGGGGGCATTCAGTACTTC. Protein sequence: CASSPYSGSGGIQYF.

The V call is TRBV15, the J call TRBJ2-7, with 8 bases aligning to TRBD2. Germline V lookup: CDR1 LNHNV, CDR2 YYDKDF (reference sequence). CDR3 length equals 16 residues. V gave up 5 bases and J gave up 1 base; unmatched junction bases: 10. The CDR3 DNA follows: TGTGCCACCAGCCACTCCCACGCTAGCGGGTCCTACGAGCAGTACTTC. Protein: CATSHSHASGSYEQYF.

The V and J genes are TRBV6-5 and TRBJ2-3, with D unclear. CDR1 and CDR2 from the germline V gene are MNHEY and SVGAGI. The CDR3 covers 14 residues. V was cut by 6 bases and J by 5 bases, with 15 bases left in between. DNA of the CDR3: TGTGCCAGCAGACTCGGTCTCGGACGAGATACGCAGTATTTT. As protein: CASRLGLGRDTQYF.

This chain links TRBV7-9 with TRBJ2-3, with TRBD2 matching over 8 bases. This CDR3 comprises 14 residues. J was trimmed by 4 bases and V by 8 bases; bases with no gene match: 8. Germline assignment: CDR1 SEHNR and CDR2 FQNEAQ (reference sequence). CDR3 in DNA: TGTGCCAGCGCTTCTGCGGGAGGCCCAGATACGCAGTATTTT. It specifies CASASAGGPDTQYF.

This chain joins TRBV20-1 and TRBJ2-7, with D unresolved. CDR1 is DFQATT and CDR2 is SNEGSKA in the germline V gene (reference sequence). The CDR3 has 14 residues. With 0 bases removed from V and 0 bases from J, the gap between germline ends came to 9 bases. CDR3 sequence reads: CSARDLTASYEQYF. In DNA form, the CDR3 reads TGCAGTGCTAGAGATTTGACGGCCTCCTACGAGCAGTACTTC.

This clonotype was seen only once. The V call is TRBV10-3, the J call TRBJ2-3; TRBD2 agrees at 9 bases. The V segment lost 4 bases and the J segment 2 bases; nucleotides outside the gene matches: 4. The germline V gene has CDR1 ENHRY and CDR2 SYGVKD. The CDR3 spans 15 residues. CDR3 DNA sequence: TGTGCCATCAGTGGCGGCGGGAGGGCCACAGATACGCAGTATTTT. It encodes CAISGGGRATDTQYF.

The genes are TRBV27 and TRBJ2-5; D remains ambiguous. Trimming shortened V by 7 bases and J by 6 bases, and 12 bases separated the two germline ends. Germline lookup yields CDR1 MNHEY and CDR2 SMNVEV (reference sequence). The CDR3 is 12 residues long. The CDR3 spells CASTSLEQTQYF. The CDR3 DNA sequence: TGTGCCAGCACGAGCTTGGAGCAGACCCAGTACTTC.

This clonotype was counted between two and nine times. The V call is TRBV12-3 or TRBV12-4, the J call TRBJ1-2; D is unresolved. CDR3 length equals 13 residues. V lost 3 bases and J 1 base, leaving 6 bases between the germline ends. The CDR3 reads CASSLGSNYGYTF. Here the CDR3 DNA reads TGTGCCAGCAGTTTGGGCAGTAACTATGGCTACACCTTC.

The chain is built from TRBV2 and TRBJ1-5, with unresolved D. The CDR3 runs to 13 residues. Trimming stripped 5 bases from V and 1 base from J, with 6 bases between. From germline, CDR1 is SNHLY and CDR2 FYNNEI. The CDR3 here is CASSPDSNQPQHF. The CDR3 DNA reads as TGTGCCAGCAGTCCGGACAGCAATCAGCCCCAGCATTTT.

This clonotype was detected a few times. The chain joins TRBV6-2 or TRBV6-3 to TRBJ1-6; TRBD1 might be the D (5 bases). The CDR3 runs to 12 residues. Germline loops: CDR1 MNHEY, CDR2 SVGEGT. Trimming shortened V by 2 bases and J by 15 bases, and 11 bases separated the two germline ends. CDR3 loop: CASSYRQTVLHF. DNA of the CDR3: TGTGCCAGCAGTTACCGGCAGACAGTCCTCCACTTT.

The J gene is TRBJ2-2, the V gene TRBV20-1; the match to TRBD2 covers 7 bases. Germline V gives CDR1 DFQATT, CDR2 SNEGSKA (reference sequence). Germline trimming cut 0 bases from V and 3 bases from J; bases unmatched to any gene: 13. The CDR3 covers 18 residues. CDR3 sequence reads: CSARDIGRSGIDTGELFF. CDR3 DNA sequence: TGCAGTGCTAGAGATATTGGGCGGAGCGGGATCGACACCGGGGAGCTGTTTTTT.

The chain combines TRBV12-3 or TRBV12-4 with TRBJ2-5, with 7 bases identical to TRBD1. The CDR3 totals 13 residues. Trimming cost V 5 bases and J 2 bases; bases outside gene matches: 2. The CDR3 DNA follows: TGTGCCAGCAGTCCGGGACAGCAAGAGACCCAGTACTTC. Its translation is CASSPGQQETQYF.

The sample holds a few counts of this clonotype. This chain joins TRBV28 and TRBJ2-7; D gene uncertain. V dropped 5 bases and J dropped 1 base, with 6 bases sitting between them. CDR1 and CDR2 from the germline V gene are MDHEN and SYDVKM. The CDR3 length is 12 residues. DNA of the CDR3: TGTGCCAGCAGTCCCCGGTCCTACGAGCAGTACTTC. Residues: CASSPRSYEQYF.

The V and J genes are TRBV28 and TRBJ2-7, with 7 bases identical to TRBD2. The trim removed 10 bases at V and 3 bases at J, leaving 9 bases unmatched. This CDR3 contains 13 residues. The germline V gene encodes CDR1 MDHEN and CDR2 SYDVKM. The CDR3 DNA reads as TGTGCCACCGGGCGGGAGAGATTCTACGAGCAGTACTTC. Encoded protein: CATGRERFYEQYF. The complete variable domain, with remaining parts taken from reference TRBV28 and TRBJ2-7, reads DVKVTQSSRYLVKRTGEKVFLECVQDMDHENMFWYRQDPGLGLRLIYFSYDVKMKEKGDIPEGYSVSREKKERFSLILESASTNQTSMYLCATGRERFYEQYFGPGTRLTVT.

The sample holds a few counts of this clonotype. This sequence joins TRBV29-1 and TRBJ2-3; D is uncertain. The CDR3 is 11 residues long. With 2 bases removed from V and 5 bases from J, the gap between germline ends came to 5 bases. From germline, CDR1 is SQVTM and CDR2 ANQGSEA. The DNA of the CDR3 is TGCAGCGTTGAACCTAGAGATACGCAGTATTTT. As protein: CSVEPRDTQYF.

A few counts support this clonotype. This chain links TRBV18 with TRBJ2-7, with 10 nucleotides matching TRBD2. Germline V CDR1 and CDR2: KGHSH, LQKENI. The V and J ends lost 5 bases and 5 bases, in that order; junction bases with no gene match: 6. The CDR3 length is 14 residues. CDR3 in amino acids: CASSEVAGGNEQYF. CDR3 nucleotide sequence: TGTGCCAGCTCAGAGGTAGCGGGAGGCAACGAGCAGTACTTC.

This clonotype was detected only a few times. This sequence joins TRBV6-2 or TRBV6-3 and TRBJ1-3; the D is unclear. V shed 7 bases and J shed 0 bases, with 1 base lying between them. Looked up from germline, CDR1 is MNHEY and CDR2 is SVGEGT. There are 11 residues in the CDR3. The CDR3 nucleotides are TGTGCCAGCACCTCTGGAAACACCATATATTTT. It encodes CASTSGNTIYF.

The V and J genes are TRBV7-9 and TRBJ1-5; D gene unclear. CDR1 is SEHNR and CDR2 is FQNEAQ in the germline V gene (reference sequence). This CDR3 contains 14 residues. V lost 1 base and J lost 5, with 9 bases in between. CDR3: CASSLDSPDQPQHF. The CDR3 DNA sequence: TGTGCCAGCAGCTTAGATTCTCCCGATCAGCCCCAGCATTTT.

The J gene is TRBJ2-3, the V gene TRBV24-1, with a possible D match to TRBD1 (5 bases). The CDR3 sequence is 16 residues long. Germline loops: CDR1 KGHDR, CDR2 SFDVKD. V lost 5 bases and J lost 9, with 23 bases in between. CDR3 residues: CATSGNVGRATGTQYF. The DNA for the CDR3 is TGTGCCACCAGTGGGAATGTGGGTAGGGCCACAGGAACGCAGTATTTT.